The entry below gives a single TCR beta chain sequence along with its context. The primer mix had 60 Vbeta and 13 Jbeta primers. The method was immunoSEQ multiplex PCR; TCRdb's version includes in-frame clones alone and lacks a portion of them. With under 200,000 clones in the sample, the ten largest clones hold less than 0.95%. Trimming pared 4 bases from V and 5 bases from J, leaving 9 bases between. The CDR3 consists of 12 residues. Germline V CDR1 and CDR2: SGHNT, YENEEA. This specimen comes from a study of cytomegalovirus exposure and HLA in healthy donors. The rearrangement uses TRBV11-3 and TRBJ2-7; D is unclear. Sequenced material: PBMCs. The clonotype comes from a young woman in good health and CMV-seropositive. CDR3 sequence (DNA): TGTGCCAGCAGCTCTAACAGAGACGAGCAGTACTTC. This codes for CASSSNRDEQYF.